This TCR beta chain was recovered during a study of OX40 agonist ivuxolimab in advanced cancers. The CDR3 runs to 16 residues. V was cut by 2 bases and J by 0 bases, with 14 bases left in between. CDR1 SGHRS and CDR2 YFSETQ come from the germline V gene. Study-level findings and limits: Partial responders at 0.1-3.0 mg/kg had among the lowest clonal expansion.

Using immunoSEQ multiplex PCR, the repertoire was profiled, and TCRdb retains in-frame clones only, with some absent. The sample includes approximately 32,000 clones, roughly 87% of them seen just once. Remarks on this clone: Its antigen remains unidentified.

The V gene is TRBV5-1, the J gene TRBJ1-2, with a tentative D call TRBD1 (6 bases). Sequenced material: CD4+ or CD8+ T cells sorted from blood, taken in a trial of the OX40 agonist ivuxolimab. This TCR was sampled from an adult with an advanced solid tumor such as melanoma, head and neck, liver or kidney cancer. CDR3 nucleotide sequence: TGCGCCAGCAGCTTAGACAGGAGAAATCCTAACTATGGCTACACCTTC. Protein: CASSLDRRNPNYGYTF.